These 14 T cell receptor beta chains came from one sample sequenced in a study of blood T cell repertoires in COVID-19. Measured with immunoSEQ multiplex PCR; TCRdb has only the in-frame clones, and not every one. The sample contains 100,000 to 150,000 clones, around four fifths of which appear only once. Sequenced material: peripheral blood. These receptors all come from a human donor in a cohort sampled during active COVID-19.

V and J are TRBV6-5 and TRBJ2-1; 7 bases are a match to TRBD2. The CDR3 sequence is 13 residues long. J gave up 2 bases and V 9 bases, and 4 bases lay outside the gene matches. Germline V CDR1 and CDR2: MNHEY, SVGAGI. For the CDR3, the DNA is TGTGCCAGTTGGCGGGGGACCTACAATGAGCAGTTCTTC. Translated, it gives CASWRGTYNEQFF.

The chain has TRBV28 and TRBJ1-1; TRBD1 matches 8 bases. The CDR3 totals 16 residues. With 5 bases clipped from V and 6 bases from J, the junction kept 14 bases outside the gene matches. In germline, CDR1 is MDHEN, CDR2 SYDVKM. CDR3 sequence reads: CASSPRPDRGGAEAFF. As DNA, the CDR3 is TGTGCCAGCAGTCCCCGCCCCGACAGGGGAGGGGCTGAAGCTTTCTTT.

The J gene is TRBJ1-2, the V gene TRBV3-1 (or the pseudogene TRBV3-2); D gene unclear. This CDR3 spans 13 amino acids. In germline, CDR1 is LGHDT, CDR2 YNNKEL (reference sequence). V shed 4 bases and J shed 4 bases, with 10 bases lying between them. The CDR3 protein is CASSRGSTYGYTF. The CDR3 DNA is TGTGCCAGCAGCCGAGGGTCGACCTATGGCTACACCTTC.

This chain connects TRBV5-1 to TRBJ2-5, with 8 bases fitting TRBD2. J lost 2 bases, V lost 0 bases, and 3 bases had no gene match. Germline CDR1 reads SGHRS; CDR2 reads YFSETQ. The CDR3 length is 15 residues. CDR3 protein: CASSLGLARQETQYF. DNA for the CDR3: TGCGCCAGCAGCTTGGGACTAGCGCGTCAAGAGACCCAGTACTTC.

The CDR3 DNA follows: TGTGCCAGCAGCTTCCAGGGTTCCCAAGAGACCCAGTACTTC. Translation gives CASSFQGSQETQYF. The chain uses TRBV7-2 and TRBJ2-5; D might be TRBD1 (5 bases). CDR3 length: 14 amino acids. The V end lost 3 bases, the J end lost 1 base, and 9 bases lay between the germline ends. Germline V gives CDR1 SGHTA, CDR2 FQGNSA.

The genes are TRBV5-4 and TRBJ2-1; 7 nucleotides agree with TRBD1. The CDR3 totals 15 residues. Germline loops: CDR1 SGHNT, CDR2 YYREEE (reference sequence). After removal of 2 bases from V and 1 base from J, the junction contained 3 bases not matched to a gene. The chain's CDR3 is CASSLGGSSYNEQFF. DNA of the CDR3: TGTGCCAGCAGCTTAGGGGGCTCATCCTACAATGAGCAGTTCTTC.

CDR3 region: CASRLFPGTVRNEQFF. In nucleotides, the CDR3 is TGCGCCAGCAGACTATTTCCCGGGACAGTCAGAAATGAGCAGTTCTTC. The J gene is TRBJ2-1, the V gene TRBV5-1; TRBD1 agrees at 7 bases. Germline V lookup: CDR1 SGHRS, CDR2 YFSETQ. CDR3 length equals 16 residues. V gave up 5 bases and J gave up 7 bases; unmatched junction bases: 15.

The rearrangement links TRBV5-1 to TRBJ2-2, with D hard to call. Trimming removed 3 bases from V and 7 bases from J, with 13 bases in between. From germline, CDR1 is SGHRS and CDR2 YFSETQ. The CDR3 is 14 amino acids. The CDR3 bases are TGCGCCAGCAGCTCCCCAAGTCGAGGCGGGGAGCTGTTTTTT. Amino acids: CASSSPSRGGELFF.

The chain joins TRBV9 to TRBJ1-2; D is ambiguous. CDR3 length: 13 amino acids. The V gene's germline CDR1 is SGDLS and CDR2 YYNGEE. V was cut by 0 bases and J by 8 bases, with 11 bases left in between. CDR3 coding DNA: TGTGCCAGCAGCGTAGTTTCCGGGTCCGGCTACACCTTC. The encoded protein is CASSVVSGSGYTF.

The gene calls are TRBV7-8 and TRBJ1-4, with a weak D call TRBD1 (6 bases). Germline assignment: CDR1 SGHVS and CDR2 FQNEAQ. The CDR3 is 15 amino acids. Trimming left V 1 base short and J 7 bases short, with 13 bases between. The CDR3 protein is CASSLVTGWGEKLFF. In nucleotides, the CDR3 is TGTGCCAGCAGCTTAGTTACAGGGTGGGGTGAAAAACTGTTTTTT.

V and J are TRBV4-2 and TRBJ1-6, with TRBD1 matching 8 bases. V dropped 0 bases and J dropped 13; count of bases not matched to a gene: 11. Germline V gene lookup returns CDR1 LGHNA and CDR2 YNFKEQ. This CDR3 is 16 amino acids long. The CDR3 here is CASSQDLGTGMGPLHF. The CDR3 region has the DNA TGTGCCAGCAGCCAAGATCTAGGGACAGGCATGGGGCCCCTCCACTTT.

The gene calls are TRBV5-1 and TRBJ2-5; D is perhaps TRBD2 (6 bases). Trimming stripped 3 bases from V and 2 bases from J, with 20 bases between. The CDR3 runs 17 residues. The germline V gene has CDR1 SGHRS and CDR2 YFSETQ. CDR3 sequence reads: CASSSAPASANQETQYF. The CDR3 DNA reads as TGCGCCAGCAGCTCTGCCCCGGCTAGCGCGAATCAAGAGACCCAGTACTTC.

V gene TRBV7-9 combines with J gene TRBJ2-7, with D uncertain. Germline assignment: CDR1 SEHNR and CDR2 FQNEAQ (reference sequence). The CDR3 contains 13 residues. The V end lost 7 bases, the J end lost 3 bases, and 13 bases lay between the germline ends. The DNA of the CDR3 is TGTGCCAGCAATAACGAGTTGGTCTACGAGCAGTACTTC. Protein sequence: CASNNELVYEQYF.

This clone showed up just once. This rearrangement joins TRBV5-1 to TRBJ2-7, with unresolved D. The germline V gene encodes CDR1 SGHRS and CDR2 YFSETQ. The CDR3 extends over 14 amino acids. V lost 2 bases and J lost 1, with 10 bases in between. CDR3 bases: TGCGCCAGCAGCTTTCTCGGGTCGTCCTACGAGCAGTACTTC. The encoded protein is CASSFLGSSYEQYF.